A single count supports the clone carrying this T cell receptor beta chain. The antigen is undetermined. The data were obtained in a study of OX40 agonist ivuxolimab in advanced cancers. As for the study in general: Aged roughly 20 to 85 with a mean of approximately 60 years, they were around 85% male.

Notes on the study in general: At 0.1 to 3.0 mg/kg and by week 6, CD4+ and CD8+ T cells in the blood had expanded clonally. Average numbers of expanded clones were greater in CD8+ T cells than in CD4+.

The CDR3 is 15 residues long. V lost 2 bases to trimming and J lost 4 bases, with 14 bases between them. The germline gives CDR1 MNHEY, CDR2 SVGAGI. Clones were read by immunoSEQ multiplex PCR, and TCRdb kept only the in-frame ones, dropping some. This sample has 11,000 or so clones; 85% to 90% occur once, and the top ten carry about half. The rearrangement joins TRBV6-5 to TRBJ1-1; D is possibly TRBD1 (5 bases). The sequencing here drew on CD4+ or CD8+ T cells sorted from blood, taken in a trial of the OX40 agonist ivuxolimab. The origin of this receptor is an adult with an advanced solid tumor such as melanoma, head and neck, liver or kidney cancer. The CDR3 sequence is CASSYGGEVGTEAFF. DNA of the CDR3: TGTGCCAGCAGTTACGGGGGGGAAGTCGGCACTGAAGCTTTCTTT.